This note documents a single T cell receptor beta chain sequence. Its target is unknown. This CDR3 has 14 residues. In germline, CDR1 is SGHRS, CDR2 YFSETQ. V was clipped by 4 bases and J by 5 bases, with 14 bases between them. These data come from a study of vaccination effects on CD4 cells after COVID-19. The ViraFEST assay expanded antigen-specific CD4+ T cells with viral peptide pools before sequencing. When less than 12 days of culture had elapsed, CD4+ T cells were isolated. Nucleocapsid antibodies were negative in the vaccine recipients, who had never had SARS-CoV-2 infection. Method: immunoSEQ multiplex PCR; TCRdb's copy keeps in-frame clones and lacks some. The repertoire holds tens of thousands of clones, with 77% as singletons.

The sequence was collected from a human donor who received a COVID-19 vaccine. The chain carries TRBV5-1 and TRBJ2-3; TRBD2 is a possible D gene (6 bases). The sequencing here drew on CD4+ T cells from PBMCs cultured with HCoV-NL63 spike peptides, taken before COVID-19 vaccination. The CDR3 nucleotides read TGCGCCAGCAGCCCCGGACTGGGGGGAGATACGCAGTATTTT. Protein product: CASSPGLGGDTQYF.